One and the same sample provided the 14 T cell receptor beta chains below, sequenced in a study of cytomegalovirus exposure and HLA in healthy donors. PCR involved 60 Vbeta and 13 Jbeta primers. Profiling relied on immunoSEQ multiplex PCR, and the TCRdb table lists in-frame clones only, not all of them. Of roughly 140,000 clones in the sample, roughly 80% are singletons; the top ten hold 2.5%. Sequencing was done on a sample of PBMCs. Every receptor here comes from a boy under 10 years old in good health and CMV-seronegative.

The chain joins TRBV13 to TRBJ1-2; 8 bases agree with TRBD1. This CDR3 has 15 amino acids. The germline CDR1 and CDR2 sequences are PRHDT and FYEKMQ (reference sequence). The V gene end was trimmed by 4 bases and the J gene end by 6 bases; junction bases not matched to a gene: 10. As DNA, the CDR3 is TGTGCCAGCAGCTCAGGGGGCGGGGTTAGACATGGCTACACCTTC. The encoded protein is CASSSGGGVRHGYTF.

The gene calls are TRBV7-7 and TRBJ2-5, with D perhaps matching TRBD1 (7 bases). CDR1 SSHAT and CDR2 FNYEAQ come from the germline V gene (reference sequence). V dropped 0 bases and J dropped 4 bases, with 12 bases sitting between them. CDR3 length: 15 residues. The CDR3 DNA reads TGTGCCAGCAGCTTAGCGGAGGGGGCGAGAGAGACCCAGTACTTC. It is translated as CASSLAEGARETQYF.

The chain recombines TRBV27 with TRBJ2-5; the D gene is possibly TRBD2 (7 bases). This CDR3 region has 15 residues. V lost 6 bases, J lost 6 bases, and 20 bases lay in between. Germline V gene sequence: CDR1 MNHEY, CDR2 SMNVEV (reference sequence). The CDR3 here is CASSPTWGGLKTQYF. CDR3 sequence (DNA): TGTGCCAGCAGCCCGACCTGGGGGGGCTTGAAGACCCAGTACTTC.

The chain recombines TRBV11-1 with TRBJ1-1, with unresolved D. Germline CDR1 SGHAT, CDR2 FQDESV (reference sequence). The ends were cut back, 2 bases at V and 8 bases at J, with 12 bases in the middle. This CDR3 region has 13 residues. The CDR3 region has the DNA TGTGCCAGCAGCTTAATCGGGGTGGAGGAAGCTTTCTTT. Protein sequence: CASSLIGVEEAFF.

This sequence joins TRBV9 and TRBJ1-1; maybe TRBD1 (6 bases). Trimming took 6 bases from V and 4 from J, leaving 16 bases between them. This CDR3 comprises 14 residues. CDR1 and CDR2 from the germline V gene are SGDLS and YYNGEE. The CDR3 protein is CASKQADRTTEAFF. The CDR3 nucleotides read TGTGCCAGCAAGCAGGCCGACAGGACCACTGAAGCTTTCTTT.

The rearrangement joins TRBV19 to TRBJ1-2, with D possibly matching TRBD1 (5 bases). V was pared by 6 bases and J by 3 bases, with 20 bases between. From germline, CDR1 is LNHDA and CDR2 SQIVND (reference sequence). The CDR3 has 16 residues. The CDR3 DNA follows: TGTGCCAGTAGGGGGCCGAAACTCAAGCATGACTATGGCTACACCTTC. Residues: CASRGPKLKHDYGYTF.

The rearrangement joins TRBV11-2 to TRBJ2-3, with TRBD2 matching 9 bases. V was clipped by 3 bases and J by 0 bases; unmatched bases: 10. There are 18 residues in the CDR3. The germline gives CDR1 SGHAT, CDR2 FQNNGV. CDR3 in DNA: TGTGCCAGCAGCTTCCCGGCGGGGGGGCCCCTAAGCACAGATACGCAGTATTTT. Translation: CASSFPAGGPLSTDTQYF.

This clone was seen a single time. V is TRBV28 and J is TRBJ2-2, with TRBD2 matching 11 bases. Germline V gives CDR1 MDHEN, CDR2 SYDVKM. CDR3 size: 21 residues. J was trimmed by 3 bases and V by 2 bases; bases with no gene match: 17. The CDR3 loop is CASSLEGTVRTSGRYTGELFF. CDR3 sequence (DNA): TGTGCCAGCAGTTTAGAAGGTACAGTACGGACTAGCGGGCGGTACACCGGGGAGCTGTTTTTT.

This chain uses TRBV19 with TRBJ1-2, with 9 bases matching TRBD1. This CDR3 contains 16 residues. V shed 2 bases and J 7 bases; nucleotides not matched to a gene: 11. CDR1 and CDR2 from the germline V gene are LNHDA and SQIVND (reference sequence). This CDR3 is CASSILAGTGPSGYTF. The CDR3 DNA is TGTGCCAGTAGTATATTAGCCGGGACAGGGCCATCTGGCTACACCTTC. The full variable domain, rest sourced from reference TRBV19 and TRBJ1-2, is DGGITQSPKYLFRKEGQNVTLSCEQNLNHDAMYWYRQDPGQGLRLIYYSQIVNDFQKGDIAEGYSVSREKKESFPLTVTSAQKNPTAFYLCASSILAGTGPSGYTFGSGTRLTVV.

J is TRBJ1-2 and V is TRBV11-1; D is unclear. Trimming took 3 bases from V and 2 from J, leaving 7 bases between them. This CDR3 has 13 residues. Germline-derived CDR1 and CDR2 are SGHAT and FQDESV (reference sequence). In nucleotides, the CDR3 is TGTGCCAGCAGCTTGAACAGCAACTATGGCTACACCTTC. It codes for CASSLNSNYGYTF.

The chain is built from TRBV27 and TRBJ1-3; D possibly corresponds to TRBD1 (5 bases). V was pared by 6 bases and J by 1 base, with 13 bases between. The CDR3 sequence is 15 residues long. CDR1 and CDR2 from the germline V gene are MNHEY and SMNVEV (reference sequence). The CDR3 DNA reads as TGTGCCAGCAGCATAAACCGACAGTCTGGAAACACCATATATTTT. This encodes CASSINRQSGNTIYF.

This rearrangement joins TRBV7-2 to TRBJ2-1, with D perhaps matching TRBD2 (6 bases). Germline assignment: CDR1 SGHTA and CDR2 FQGNSA. This CDR3 region has 14 residues. V was clipped by 1 base and J by 6 bases, with 10 bases between them. CDR3 sequence reads: CASSLGRVLNEQFF. The CDR3 bases are TGTGCCAGCAGCTTAGGGAGGGTTCTCAATGAGCAGTTCTTC.

The chain recombines TRBV7-8 with TRBJ2-7; TRBD1 is a possible D gene (6 bases). The CDR3 is 15 amino acids. CDR1 and CDR2 (germline): SGHVS, FQNEAQ. The V gene lost 3 bases and the J gene lost 2 bases, with 14 bases spanning the gap. CDR3 nucleotide sequence: TGTGCCAGCAGCTTCAGAAGCAGGGGACCCTACGAGCAGTACTTC. Amino acid sequence: CASSFRSRGPYEQYF.

The rearrangement links TRBV2 to TRBJ1-5; D may be TRBD1 (5 bases). V was pared by 9 bases and J by 2 bases, with 26 bases between. This CDR3 comprises 18 residues. Germline V gene data show CDR1 as SNHLY and CDR2 as FYNNEI. The CDR3 region has the DNA TGTGCCAGTTCAACAGACAGCCTCAAGCCCCCCGGCAATCAGCCCCAGCATTTT. It translates to CASSTDSLKPPGNQPQHF.